This section outlines one TCR beta chain sequence together with its context. Antigen: not known. Measured with immunoSEQ multiplex PCR; TCRdb has only the in-frame clones, and not every one. The table shows 30,000 to 45,000 clones, with 81% occurring only once. The data belong to a study of T cells in localized non-small cell lung cancer. Study-level results: The study found T cell clonality highest in uninvolved adjacent lung, above tumor. Within adjacent lung there appeared a median approximately 62 of the top 100 tumor clones.

The CDR3 is 13 residues long. Per the germline V gene, CDR1 is MNHEY and CDR2 is SVGAGI. V lost 6 bases and J 4 bases, leaving 12 bases between the germline ends. The chain uses TRBV6-5 and TRBJ1-1; the D is unclear. Source: peripheral blood mononuclear cells, taken before any cancer treatment. This TCR came from a male donor aged 60 or older with stage II lung adenocarcinoma. CDR3 nucleotide sequence: TGTGCCAGCAGGGGCGGAGGGTTCACTGAAGCTTTCTTT. Its protein is CASRGGGFTEAFF.